The 23 T cell receptor beta chains listed next were all sequenced from one sample in a study of glioma-infiltrating T cells after dendritic cell vaccination. The time point here: after dendritic cell vaccination, including at tumor progression/relapse. Here immunoSEQ multiplex PCR was the method, and the copy in TCRdb shows in-frame clones only, minus some. The table has 99,000 or so clones, 90% seen once. The sample in question was blood, obtained after dendritic cell vaccination. These receptors originate from a human donor with glioblastoma.

The V and J genes are TRBV18 and TRBJ1-2; a possible D gene is TRBD1 (6 bases). V dropped 3 bases and J dropped 2 bases, with 10 bases sitting between them. The germline gives CDR1 KGHSH, CDR2 LQKENI. This CDR3 is built from 14 residues. CDR3 sequence: CASSPPTGNYGYTF. The CDR3, as DNA: TGTGCCAGCTCACCCCCCACAGGGAACTATGGCTACACCTTC.

The rearrangement uses TRBV9 and TRBJ1-4; 12 positions agree with TRBD1. CDR3 size: 14 residues. J was trimmed by 11 bases and V by 2 bases; bases with no gene match: 4. Germline CDR1 and CDR2: SGDLS and YYNGEE. Here the CDR3 DNA reads TGTGCCAGCAGCGTGGGACAGGGGGCTGAGAAACTGTTTTTT. Its protein is CASSVGQGAEKLFF.

The genes are TRBV7-9 and TRBJ2-7, with TRBD1 as a possible D gene (6 bases). Germline V gene sequence: CDR1 SEHNR, CDR2 FQNEAQ (reference sequence). The CDR3 is made up of 15 amino acids. V dropped 5 bases and J dropped 0 bases, with 14 bases sitting between them. Here the CDR3 reads CASSPRTVNSYEQYF. The DNA for the CDR3 is TGTGCCAGCAGCCCCCGGACAGTAAACTCCTACGAGCAGTACTTC.

V and J are TRBV29-1 and TRBJ2-3, with D tentatively TRBD1 (6 bases). Germline CDR1 reads SQVTM; CDR2 reads ANQGSEA. This CDR3 is 13 amino acids long. The V gene lost 5 bases and the J gene lost 3 bases, with 12 bases spanning the gap. As DNA, the CDR3 is TGCAGCGTTCCTGACAGGATTACAGATACGCAGTATTTT. It codes for CSVPDRITDTQYF.

V is TRBV7-9 and J is TRBJ2-5, with 9 bases matching TRBD2. Germline V gives CDR1 SEHNR, CDR2 FQNEAQ (reference sequence). The CDR3 has 16 residues. The trim removed 4 bases at V and 6 bases at J, leaving 12 bases unmatched. The CDR3 loop is CASSSQTSGTRQTQYF. The CDR3 DNA follows: TGTGCCAGCAGCTCACAGACTAGCGGCACCCGGCAGACCCAGTACTTC.

The chain links TRBV6-5 to TRBJ1-6; D might be TRBD1 (6 bases). Germline-derived CDR1 and CDR2 are MNHEY and SVGAGI. The germline V and J ends were trimmed by 5 bases and 4 bases, with 6 bases remaining between them. The CDR3 extends over 13 amino acids. In DNA, the CDR3 is TGTGCCAGCAGTGGACAGTATAATTCACCCCTCCACTTT. This sequence encodes CASSGQYNSPLHF.

This chain joins TRBV5-1 and TRBJ2-3, with D possibly TRBD2 on 5 matching bases. The CDR3 is 15 residues long. Germline values: CDR1 SGHRS, CDR2 YFSETQ. V was clipped by 2 bases and J by 0 bases, with 10 bases between them. The CDR3 DNA follows: TGCGCCAGCAGCTTAGCGGCTCTGAGCACAGATACGCAGTATTTT. This sequence encodes CASSLAALSTDTQYF.

The chain combines TRBV19 with TRBJ1-3, with D hard to call. The CDR3 contains 15 residues. V was cut by 11 bases and J by 3 bases, with 20 bases left in between. The germline V gene encodes CDR1 LNHDA and CDR2 SQIVND (reference sequence). Here the CDR3 DNA reads TGTGCCGGTAAGCGGTCAGGTAGCGGTGGAAACACCATATATTTT. Its translation: CAGKRSGSGGNTIYF.

The chain has TRBV7-2 and TRBJ1-3; D is ambiguous. The CDR3 contains 15 residues. CDR1 and CDR2 (germline): SGHTA, FQGNSA. The germline V and J ends were trimmed by 4 bases and 4 bases, with 14 bases remaining between them. CDR3 residues: CASSSEVISGNTIYF. As DNA, the CDR3 is TGTGCCAGCAGCTCAGAGGTCATTTCGGGAAACACCATATATTTT. The full variable domain, its missing parts supplied by reference TRBV7-2 and TRBJ1-3, is GAGVSQSPSNKVTEKGKDVELRCDPISGHTALYWYRQSLGQGLEFLIYFQGNSAPDKSGLPSDRFSAERTGGSVSTLTIQRTQQEDSAVYLCASSSEVISGNTIYFGEGSWLTVV.

The V gene is TRBV5-1, the J gene TRBJ2-3; 8 positions agree with TRBD2. CDR1 is SGHRS, CDR2 YFSETQ, per germline. The V gene end was trimmed by 0 bases and the J gene end by 4 bases; junction bases not matched to a gene: 4. This CDR3 is 15 amino acids long. The CDR3 sequence is CASSLGPGGPDTQYF. The CDR3 bases are TGCGCCAGCAGCTTGGGACCGGGGGGGCCAGATACGCAGTATTTT.

This sequence joins TRBV18 and TRBJ1-2; D not resolved. Germline CDR1 KGHSH, CDR2 LQKENI. The V and J ends lost 3 bases and 2 bases respectively, with 10 bases between them. This CDR3 region has 14 residues. The DNA for the CDR3 is TGTGCCAGCTCACCGAACGAGGGAAACTATGGCTACACCTTC. This encodes CASSPNEGNYGYTF.

This chain connects TRBV7-2 to TRBJ2-1; the match to TRBD2 covers 7 bases. The CDR3 contains 16 residues. From germline, CDR1 is SGHTA and CDR2 FQGNSA. Germline trimming cut 5 bases from V and 4 bases from J; bases unmatched to any gene: 11. This chain's CDR3 is CASSPVAGARYNEQFF. CDR3 bases: TGTGCCAGCAGCCCTGTAGCGGGTGCTCGGTACAATGAGCAGTTCTTC.

This clone was recorded a few times. The chain has TRBV30 and TRBJ2-7, with 9 bases fitting TRBD2. Germline-derived CDR1 and CDR2 are GTSNPN and SVGIG (reference sequence). Unmatched junction bases numbered 7, after V lost 7 bases and J lost 6 bases. This CDR3 is 12 amino acids long. Here the CDR3 DNA reads TGTGCCTTCTCGGGACTAGCAAGCGAGCAGTACTTC. Translating it yields CAFSGLASEQYF.

CDR3 in DNA: TGTGCCAGCAGCCGGAGCGGGGGGCTGTACAATGAGCAGTTCTTC. Residues: CASSRSGGLYNEQFF. The V and J genes are TRBV2 and TRBJ2-1; 9 positions agree with TRBD2. This CDR3 spans 15 amino acids. V shed 6 bases and J 4 bases; nucleotides not matched to a gene: 7. Looked up from germline, CDR1 is SNHLY and CDR2 is FYNNEI.

J is TRBJ2-7 and V is TRBV15; D call uncertain. Germline V gene lookup returns CDR1 LNHNV and CDR2 YYDKDF (reference sequence). This CDR3 spans 14 amino acids. V shed 5 bases and J shed 2 bases, with 13 bases lying between them. The CDR3 DNA reads TGTGCCACCAGCTTCACGCGGCCTCCCTACGAGCAGTACTTC. The encoded protein is CATSFTRPPYEQYF.

The rearrangement joins TRBV29-1 to TRBJ1-1; D is unclear. CDR1 and CDR2 from the germline V gene are SQVTM and ANQGSEA. V was clipped by 4 bases and J by 0 bases, with 9 bases between them. This CDR3 comprises 13 residues. CDR3 residues: CSVVSGMNTEAFF. In DNA, the CDR3 is TGCAGCGTTGTTTCCGGGATGAACACTGAAGCTTTCTTT.

This chain connects TRBV6-5 to TRBJ1-2, with unresolved D. There are 13 residues in the CDR3. Trimming removed 4 bases from V and 0 bases from J, with 6 bases in between. Germline V gene sequence: CDR1 MNHEY, CDR2 SVGAGI. The CDR3 region is CASSLTANYGYTF. The CDR3 DNA reads as TGTGCCAGCAGTTTAACAGCTAACTATGGCTACACCTTC.

This clone came up once. CDR3 DNA: TGTGCCAGCAGCTTGTTGGACAGGGCTCAGCCCCAGCATTTT. This encodes CASSLLDRAQPQHF. The chain recombines TRBV5-5 with TRBJ1-5; TRBD1 aligns across 8 bases. Germline V gene sequence: CDR1 SGHKS, CDR2 YYEKEE (reference sequence). V lost 1 base, J lost 6 bases, and 3 bases stayed unmatched. CDR3 length: 14 residues.

The rearrangement joins TRBV18 to TRBJ2-2, with 8 positions matching TRBD2. This CDR3 has 16 residues. The junction had 5 bases not matched to a gene; V was cut back by 5 bases and J by 0 bases. Germline V gene data show CDR1 as KGHSH and CDR2 as LQKENI. CDR3 sequence reads: CASSSLAGTNTGELFF. The CDR3 region has the DNA TGTGCCAGCTCATCTCTAGCGGGTACGAACACCGGGGAGCTGTTTTTT.

The chain has TRBV29-1 and TRBJ1-2; 11 bases are a match to TRBD1. After removal of 8 bases from V and 7 bases from J, the junction contained 9 bases not matched to a gene. The CDR3 extends over 13 amino acids. Germline CDR1 reads SQVTM; CDR2 reads ANQGSEA. CDR3 in amino acids: CSIEVGTGGGYTF. The DNA of the CDR3 is TGCAGCATCGAAGTGGGGACAGGGGGTGGCTACACCTTC.

This clone was observed a few times. V and J are TRBV19 and TRBJ1-1, with 8 bases matching TRBD1. The germline gives CDR1 LNHDA, CDR2 SQIVND (reference sequence). CDR3 size: 15 residues. Trimming removed 5 bases from V and 3 bases from J; junction bases left unmatched: 8. CDR3 nucleotides: TGTGCCAGTAGTCCCTACAGGGGACAGGACACTGAAGCTTTCTTT. Translation: CASSPYRGQDTEAFF.

V is TRBV6-5 and J is TRBJ2-1; 8 nucleotides match TRBD2. Germline-derived CDR1 and CDR2 are MNHEY and SVGAGI. The CDR3 runs to 14 residues. V trimming: 11 bases; J trimming: 3 bases; junction bases outside the gene matches: 9. The CDR3 is CAVRGRGGYNEQFF. Here the CDR3 DNA reads TGTGCCGTCAGGGGACGGGGGGGCTACAATGAGCAGTTCTTC.

This chain connects TRBV5-1 to TRBJ2-7; maybe TRBD2 (5 bases). Trimming left V 4 bases short and J 3 bases short, with 17 bases between. Per the germline V gene, CDR1 is SGHRS and CDR2 is YFSETQ. This CDR3 is built from 15 residues. The CDR3 region is CASSRGHQGSYEQYF. The CDR3 DNA is TGCGCCAGCAGCCGGGGTCACCAAGGGAGCTACGAGCAGTACTTC.